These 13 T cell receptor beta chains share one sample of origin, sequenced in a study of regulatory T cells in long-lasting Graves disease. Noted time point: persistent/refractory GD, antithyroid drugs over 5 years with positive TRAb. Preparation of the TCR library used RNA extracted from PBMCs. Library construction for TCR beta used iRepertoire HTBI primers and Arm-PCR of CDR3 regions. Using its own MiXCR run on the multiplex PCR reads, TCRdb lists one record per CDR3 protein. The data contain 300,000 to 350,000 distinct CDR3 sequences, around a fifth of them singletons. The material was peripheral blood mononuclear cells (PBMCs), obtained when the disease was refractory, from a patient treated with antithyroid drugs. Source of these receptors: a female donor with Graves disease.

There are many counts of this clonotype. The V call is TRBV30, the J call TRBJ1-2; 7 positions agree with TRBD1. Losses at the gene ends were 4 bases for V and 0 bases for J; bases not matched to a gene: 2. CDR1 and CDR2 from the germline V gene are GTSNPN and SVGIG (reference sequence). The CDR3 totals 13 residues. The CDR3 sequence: CAWNRGSNYGYTF. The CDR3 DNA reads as TGTGCCTGGAACAGGGGATCTAACTATGGCTACACCTTC.

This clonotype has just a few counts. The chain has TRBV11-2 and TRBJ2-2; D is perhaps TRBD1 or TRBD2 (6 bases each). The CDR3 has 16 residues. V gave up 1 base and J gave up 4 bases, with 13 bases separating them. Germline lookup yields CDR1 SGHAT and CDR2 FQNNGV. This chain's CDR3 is CASSLAGGRGTGELFF. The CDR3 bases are TGTGCCAGCAGCTTAGCTGGGGGGCGCGGCACCGGGGAGCTGTTTTTT.

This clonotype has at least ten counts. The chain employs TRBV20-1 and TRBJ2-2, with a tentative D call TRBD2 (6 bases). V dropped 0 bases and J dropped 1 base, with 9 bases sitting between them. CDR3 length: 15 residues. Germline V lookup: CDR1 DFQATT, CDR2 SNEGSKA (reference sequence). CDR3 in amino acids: CSARDPGGNTGELFF. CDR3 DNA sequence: TGCAGTGCTAGAGATCCCGGGGGGAACACCGGGGAGCTGTTTTTT.

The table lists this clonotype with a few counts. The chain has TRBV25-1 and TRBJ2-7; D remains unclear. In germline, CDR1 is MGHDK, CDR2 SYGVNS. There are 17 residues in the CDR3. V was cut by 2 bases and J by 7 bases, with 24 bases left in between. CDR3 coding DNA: TGTGCCAGCAGTGAAGGATTGACCCACCCCTCATGTGGTGAGCAGTACTTC. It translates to CASSEGLTHPSCGEQYF.

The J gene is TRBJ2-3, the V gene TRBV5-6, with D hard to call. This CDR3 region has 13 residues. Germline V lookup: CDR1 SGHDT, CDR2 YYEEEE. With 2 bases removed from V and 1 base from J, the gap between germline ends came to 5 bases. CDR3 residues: CASSFPGTDTQYF. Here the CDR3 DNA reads TGTGCCAGCAGCTTCCCGGGCACAGATACGCAGTATTTT.

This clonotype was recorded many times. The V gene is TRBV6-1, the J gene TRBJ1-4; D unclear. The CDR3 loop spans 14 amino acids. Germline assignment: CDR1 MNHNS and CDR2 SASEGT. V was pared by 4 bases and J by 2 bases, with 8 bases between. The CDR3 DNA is TGTGCCAGCAGTGTGACCGAGACTAATGAAAAACTGTTTTTT. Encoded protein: CASSVTETNEKLFF.

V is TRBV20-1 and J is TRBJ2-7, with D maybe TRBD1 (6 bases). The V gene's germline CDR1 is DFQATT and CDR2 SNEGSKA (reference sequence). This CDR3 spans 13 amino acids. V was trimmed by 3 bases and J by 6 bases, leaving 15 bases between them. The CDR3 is CSASVSRGGEQYF. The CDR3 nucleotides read TGCAGTGCTAGTGTTTCGAGAGGGGGCGAGCAGTACTTC.

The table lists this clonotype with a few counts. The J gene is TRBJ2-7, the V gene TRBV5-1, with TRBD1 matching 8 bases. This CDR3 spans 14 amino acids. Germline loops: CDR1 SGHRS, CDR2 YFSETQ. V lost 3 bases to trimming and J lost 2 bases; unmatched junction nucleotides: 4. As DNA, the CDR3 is TGCGCCAGCAGCTCCTCGACAGGGGCCTACGAGCAGTACTTC. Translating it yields CASSSSTGAYEQYF.

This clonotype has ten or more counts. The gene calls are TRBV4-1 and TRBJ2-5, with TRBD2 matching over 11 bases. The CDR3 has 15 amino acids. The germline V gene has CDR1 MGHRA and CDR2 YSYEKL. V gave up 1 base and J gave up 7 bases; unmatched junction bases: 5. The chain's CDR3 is CASSQGLAGKGTQYF. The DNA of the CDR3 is TGCGCCAGCAGCCAAGGACTAGCGGGGAAGGGGACCCAGTACTTC.

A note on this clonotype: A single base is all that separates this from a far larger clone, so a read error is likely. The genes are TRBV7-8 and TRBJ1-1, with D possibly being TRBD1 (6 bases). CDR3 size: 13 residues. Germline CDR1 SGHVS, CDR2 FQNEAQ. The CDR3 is CASSPQGNTEVFF. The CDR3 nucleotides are TGTGCCAGCAGCCCACAGGGTAACACTGAAGTTTTCTTT. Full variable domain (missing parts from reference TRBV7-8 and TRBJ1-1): GAGVSQSPRYKVAKRGQDVALRCDPISGHVSLFWYQQALGQGPEFLTYFQNEAQLDKSGLPSDRFFAERPEGSVSTLKIQRTQQEDSAVYLCASSPQGNTEVFFGQGTRLTVV.

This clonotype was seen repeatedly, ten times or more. The CDR3, as DNA: TGTGCCAGCACCAAGACAGGGTCCTACGAGCAGTACTTC. This sequence encodes CASTKTGSYEQYF. The rearrangement joins TRBV5-5 to TRBJ2-7; 7 nucleotides align to TRBD1. There are 13 residues in the CDR3. Germline values: CDR1 SGHKS, CDR2 YYEKEE (reference sequence). The V segment lost 6 bases and the J segment 1 base; nucleotides outside the gene matches: 4.

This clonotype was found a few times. Written as DNA, the CDR3 is TGTGCCAGCAGTGTAGAACTTAAAGGCGAGCAGTACTTC. The encoded protein is CASSVELKGEQYF. The chain links TRBV6-1 to TRBJ2-7; D gene uncertain. Trimming took off 4 bases at V and 6 bases at J, with 13 bases between the two ends. Germline loops: CDR1 MNHNS, CDR2 SASEGT. The CDR3 has 13 amino acids.

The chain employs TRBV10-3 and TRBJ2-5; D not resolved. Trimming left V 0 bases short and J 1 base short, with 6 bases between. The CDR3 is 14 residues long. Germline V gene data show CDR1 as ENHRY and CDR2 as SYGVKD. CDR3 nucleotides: TGTGCCATCAGTGAGTCGTCGGGCCAAGAGACCCAGTACTTC. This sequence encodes CAISESSGQETQYF.